These 14 T cell receptor beta chains were all obtained from the same sample, sequenced in a study of OX40 agonist ivuxolimab in advanced cancers. Repertoires were generated with immunoSEQ multiplex PCR, while TCRdb's copy carries only in-frame clones and drops some. The table has tens of thousands of clones, about 91% seen once. This specimen consisted of CD4+ or CD8+ T cells sorted from blood, obtained in a trial of the OX40 agonist ivuxolimab. The receptor source for this set is an adult with an advanced solid tumor such as melanoma, head and neck, liver or kidney cancer.

The V call is TRBV6-5, the J call TRBJ2-7; the D is unclear. The CDR3 loop spans 12 amino acids. Per germline, CDR1 MNHEY and CDR2 SVGAGI. V shed 6 bases and J shed 2 bases, with 8 bases lying between them. CDR3 amino acids: CASSLAPYEQYF. The CDR3 DNA reads as TGTGCCAGCAGCCTTGCCCCCTACGAGCAGTACTTC.

V is TRBV4-1 and J is TRBJ2-7; a possible D gene is TRBD1 (6 bases). Germline V gene data show CDR1 as MGHRA and CDR2 as YSYEKL. V shed 1 base and J shed 3 bases, with 10 bases lying between them. The CDR3 consists of 14 residues. CDR3 protein: CASSQVRTDYEQYF. The DNA for the CDR3 is TGCGCCAGCAGCCAAGTGAGGACAGACTACGAGCAGTACTTC.

The rearrangement links TRBV19 to TRBJ2-7; 9 bases map to TRBD1. This CDR3 has 16 residues. V was clipped by 5 bases and J by 5 bases; unmatched bases: 13. Per the germline V gene, CDR1 is LNHDA and CDR2 is SQIVND (reference sequence). The chain's CDR3 is CASSAATGDRENEQYF. The DNA of the CDR3 is TGTGCCAGTAGTGCCGCGACAGGGGACAGGGAAAACGAGCAGTACTTC.

The J gene is TRBJ2-1, the V gene TRBV9; TRBD2 matches at 12 bases. Germline CDR1 is SGDLS and CDR2 is YYNGEE. V lost 0 bases and J lost 0; bases outside the gene matches: 10. The CDR3 has 20 amino acids. CDR3 in amino acids: CASSVGGGTSGSSSYNEQFF. CDR3 DNA sequence: TGTGCCAGCAGCGTAGGAGGGGGGACTAGCGGGTCCAGCTCCTACAATGAGCAGTTCTTC.

Written as DNA, the CDR3 is TGTGCCAGCAGTGAATCGACCCCGACCCAAACTAATGAAAAACTGTTTTTT. It is translated as CASSESTPTQTNEKLFF. The rearrangement links TRBV2 to TRBJ1-4; D gene unclear. Looked up from germline, CDR1 is SNHLY and CDR2 is FYNNEI. Trimming pared 2 bases from V and 1 base from J, leaving 14 bases between. The CDR3 is made up of 17 amino acids.

The chain is built from TRBV7-9 and TRBJ2-1; D might be TRBD2 (5 bases). The CDR3 runs 14 residues. Germline CDR1 reads SEHNR; CDR2 reads FQNEAQ (reference sequence). Trimming took 6 bases from V and 2 from J, leaving 11 bases between them. The CDR3 nucleotides are TGTGCCAGCAGGCCAGGACTGCCCTACAATGAGCAGTTCTTC. Translated, it gives CASRPGLPYNEQFF. Full variable domain (missing parts from reference TRBV7-9 and TRBJ2-1): DTGVSQNPRHKITKRGQNVTFRCDPISEHNRLYWYRQTLGQGPEFLTYFQNEAQLEKSRLLSDRFSAERPKGSFSTLEIQRTEQGDSAMYLCASRPGLPYNEQFFGPGTRLTVL.

This chain joins TRBV6-5 and TRBJ2-3; D unclear. CDR1 and CDR2 (germline): MNHEY, SVGAGI. Deletions cut 2 bases from V and 0 bases from J, with 6 bases between. The CDR3 totals 14 residues. The CDR3 coding sequence is TGTGCCAGCAGTTACGCGTGGAGCACAGATACGCAGTATTTT. Translated: CASSYAWSTDTQYF.

The chain has TRBV27 and TRBJ2-7; 8 nucleotides line up with TRBD2. The junction had 10 bases not matched to a gene; V was cut back by 6 bases and J by 6 bases. From germline, CDR1 is MNHEY and CDR2 SMNVEV (reference sequence). This CDR3 comprises 14 residues. CDR3 nucleotides: TGTGCCAGCAGCCCCGGGAGGGCGGGGCTCGAGCAGTACTTC. Translating it yields CASSPGRAGLEQYF.

The rearrangement joins TRBV7-9 to TRBJ2-7; D call uncertain. CDR1 is SEHNR, CDR2 FQNEAQ, per germline (reference sequence). V lost 6 bases to trimming and J lost 2 bases, with 11 bases between them. This CDR3 has 13 residues. The CDR3 nucleotides are TGTGCCAGCAGGGCCGGCACGACCTACGAGCAGTACTTC. Protein: CASRAGTTYEQYF.

The chain links TRBV29-1 to TRBJ2-1; D is perhaps TRBD1 (5 bases). CDR1 is SQVTM, CDR2 ANQGSEA, per germline. CDR3 length equals 14 residues. Trimming removed 7 bases from V and 8 bases from J, with 21 bases in between. The CDR3 coding sequence is TGCAGCGCTACCGGGTCAGGGCTTGGCGATGAGCAGTTCTTC. Amino acids: CSATGSGLGDEQFF.

The V call is TRBV27, the J call TRBJ2-7, with TRBD1 matching over 9 bases. The V gene end was trimmed by 5 bases and the J gene end by 5 bases; junction bases not matched to a gene: 13. This CDR3 region has 16 residues. In germline, CDR1 is MNHEY, CDR2 SMNVEV (reference sequence). The CDR3, as DNA: TGTGCCAGCAGTCCCTACCGGGACAGGGAAATGAACGAGCAGTACTTC. Its translation: CASSPYRDREMNEQYF.

The chain combines TRBV7-8 with TRBJ2-2; D is possibly TRBD1 or TRBD2 (5 bases each). Germline V lookup: CDR1 SGHVS, CDR2 FQNEAQ. There are 19 residues in the CDR3. Trimming cost V 5 bases and J 6 bases, with 28 bases left between them. The CDR3 region is CASSPIPGRKIELAGELFF. The CDR3 bases are TGTGCCAGCAGCCCTATACCGGGACGGAAGATCGAACTAGCCGGGGAGCTGTTTTTT.

This sequence joins TRBV5-1 and TRBJ2-1, with D perhaps matching TRBD1 (5 bases). Germline values: CDR1 SGHRS, CDR2 YFSETQ. Trimming left V 1 base short and J 8 bases short, with 16 bases between. The length of the CDR3 is 15 residues. The CDR3 DNA is TGCGCCAGCAGCTTGCTGCGGCCAGGGCCGGATGAGCAGTTCTTC. Its translation is CASSLLRPGPDEQFF.

The rearrangement uses TRBV10-3 and TRBJ1-1; D not certain. CDR1 is ENHRY and CDR2 is SYGVKD in the germline V gene. The CDR3 is 15 amino acids. Trimming shortened V by 0 bases and J by 0 bases, and 8 bases separated the two germline ends. The CDR3 region has the DNA TGTGCCATCAGTGAGTCGACGGGGATGAACACTGAAGCTTTCTTT. Residues: CAISESTGMNTEAFF.